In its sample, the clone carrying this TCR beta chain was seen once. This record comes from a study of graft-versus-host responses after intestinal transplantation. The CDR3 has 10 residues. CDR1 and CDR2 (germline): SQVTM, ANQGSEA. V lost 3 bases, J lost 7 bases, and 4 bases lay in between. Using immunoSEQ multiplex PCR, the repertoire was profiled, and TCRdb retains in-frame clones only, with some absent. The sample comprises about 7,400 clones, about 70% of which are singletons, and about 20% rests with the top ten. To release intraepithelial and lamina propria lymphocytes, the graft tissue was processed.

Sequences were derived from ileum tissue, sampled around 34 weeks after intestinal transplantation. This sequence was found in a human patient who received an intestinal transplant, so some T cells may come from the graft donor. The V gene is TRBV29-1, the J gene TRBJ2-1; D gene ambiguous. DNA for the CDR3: TGCAGCGTTGATCGGAATGAGCAGTTCTTC. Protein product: CSVDRNEQFF.